These 5 T cell receptor beta chains originate from one sample sequenced in a study of cytomegalovirus exposure and HLA in healthy donors. Vbeta (60) and Jbeta (13) primers were used in the PCR. Libraries were prepared by immunoSEQ multiplex PCR; TCRdb keeps only in-frame clonotypes and omits some of them. The data show about 96,000 clones, with around four fifths seen just once and about 7% held by the top ten. The sequencing sample was made of PBMCs. These receptors were taken from a man aged 50 to 59 in good health and CMV-seropositive.

The genes are TRBV29-1 and TRBJ1-1; 8 bases match TRBD1. Germline-derived CDR1 and CDR2 are SQVTM and ANQGSEA. This CDR3 contains 12 residues. J lost 7 bases, V lost 6 bases, and 7 bases had no gene match. In DNA form, the CDR3 reads TGCAGCGTAGGGACAGGCTACTTTGAAGCTTTCTTT. It encodes CSVGTGYFEAFF.

The V and J genes are TRBV7-9 and TRBJ1-2; TRBD1 matches at 7 bases. Germline values: CDR1 SEHNR, CDR2 FQNEAQ (reference sequence). This CDR3 has 15 residues. The V and J ends lost 2 bases and 2 bases, in that order; junction bases with no gene match: 5. In nucleotides, the CDR3 is TGTGCCAGCAGCTTAATAGGGGGCGGGAACTATGGCTACACCTTC. Protein sequence: CASSLIGGGNYGYTF. The whole variable domain, remainder taken from reference TRBV7-9 and TRBJ1-2, is DTGVSQNPRHKITKRGQNVTFRCDPISEHNRLYWYRQTLGQGPEFLTYFQNEAQLEKSRLLSDRFSAERPKGSFSTLEIQRTEQGDSAMYLCASSLIGGGNYGYTFGSGTRLTVV.

This clone has a single count. V and J are TRBV10-2 and TRBJ2-2; TRBD1 aligns across 7 bases. V shed 7 bases and J 0 bases; nucleotides not matched to a gene: 17. Germline V gives CDR1 WSHSY, CDR2 SAAADI. The CDR3 totals 19 residues. The chain's CDR3 is CASTLLWTGQYSNTGELFF. The CDR3 DNA reads TGCGCCAGCACCCTCTTATGGACAGGCCAGTATTCGAACACCGGGGAGCTGTTTTTT.

The chain is built from TRBV4-3 and TRBJ1-5; D is uncertain. The CDR3 consists of 15 residues. Trimming stripped 0 bases from V and 8 bases from J, with 14 bases between. CDR1 and CDR2 from the germline V gene are LGHNA and YSLEER. CDR3 in DNA: TGCGCCAGCAGCCAAGATCGGAGAGGAATGGAGCCCCAGCATTTT. Amino acids: CASSQDRRGMEPQHF.

Remarks on this clone: The junction and the germline gene differ at one end; a read error may be behind it. This chain uses TRBV19 with TRBJ1-5, with D possibly matching TRBD1 (6 bases). The germline gives CDR1 LNHDA, CDR2 SQIVND (reference sequence). The CDR3 spans 14 residues. This CDR3 is CASSIGQGSGPQNF. CDR3 bases: TGTGCCAGTAGTATTGGGCAGGGGTCGGGGCCCCAGAATTTT.